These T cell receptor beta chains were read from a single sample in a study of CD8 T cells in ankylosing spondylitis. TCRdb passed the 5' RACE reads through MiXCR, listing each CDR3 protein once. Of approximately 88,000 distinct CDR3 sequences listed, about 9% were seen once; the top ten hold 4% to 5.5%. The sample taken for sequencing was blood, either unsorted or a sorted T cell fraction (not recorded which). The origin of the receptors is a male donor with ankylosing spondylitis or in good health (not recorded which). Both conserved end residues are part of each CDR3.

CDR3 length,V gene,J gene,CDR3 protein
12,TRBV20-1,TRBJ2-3,CSATGVSDTQYF
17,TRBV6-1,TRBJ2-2,CASSGLAGGLNTGELFF
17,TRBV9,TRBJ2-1,CASSVEGALSSYNEQFF
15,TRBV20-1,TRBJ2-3,CSAPFRGAYTDTQYF
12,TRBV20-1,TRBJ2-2,CSARLAPGELFF
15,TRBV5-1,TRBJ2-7,CASSLESSGIYEQYF
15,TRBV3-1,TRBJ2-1,CASSQWTSGDNEQFF
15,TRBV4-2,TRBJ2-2,CASSQAGANTGELFF
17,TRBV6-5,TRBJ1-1,CASSYSPVGVRNTEAFF
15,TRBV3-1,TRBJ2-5,CASSLGTPDQETQYF
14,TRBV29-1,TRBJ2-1,CSVLGNVDYNEQFF
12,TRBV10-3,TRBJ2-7,CAISESGNEQYF